This is a list of T cell receptor beta chains from one sample in a study of T-cell memory formation after mild COVID-19. TCRdb independently ran MiXCR on the 5' RACE reads; one entry per CDR3 protein. The sample has roughly 310,000 distinct CDR3 sequences; 15% to 20% are singletons. Sequencing was performed on PBMCs or a T cell subset sorted from them (not recorded which). The receptors were sampled from a man aged 18-30 years who had mild COVID-19 (a few samples of this study predate the infection). Cell type and time point are not known. Each CDR3 is given with its conserved first and last residue. The D gene is left open where the match is weak. Clone size is given for some rows only: seen once, a few or many times, or a class if the clone is expanded.

j_call d_call clone_size v_call cdr3_nt cdr3_aa
TRBJ1-6 TRBD1 few TRBV6-6 TGTGCCAGCAGCCAACCGGGACAGGAAAATTCACCCCTCCACTTT CASSQPGQENSPLHF
TRBJ1-6 TRBD1 few TRBV6-5 TGTGCCAGCAGCCAACTCAGGGGGTTTAATTCACCCCTCCACTTT CASSQLRGFNSPLHF
TRBJ1-2 NA NA TRBV7-6 TGTGCCAGCAGCACCCGTGCGGGGAATGGCTACACCTTC CASSTRAGNGYTF
TRBJ2-6 TRBD1 few TRBV7-2 TGTGCCAGCAGCTTACGTGGGACAGCCTCTGGGGCCAACGTCCTGACTTTC CASSLRGTASGANVLTF
TRBJ1-1 NA many TRBV28 TGTGCCAGCAGCCCCGGGACTGAAGCTTTCTTT CASSPGTEAFF
TRBJ2-2 NA NA TRBV11-2 TGTGCCAGCAGGCGACCGGGACGGAAGAACACCGGGGAGCTGTTTTTT CASRRPGRKNTGELFF
TRBJ1-2 NA few TRBV10-2 TGCGCCACCTTAAAGAAAGGGATTAACTATGGCTACACCTTC CATLKKGINYGYTF
TRBJ1-5 NA once TRBV5-5 TGTGCCAGCAGCTTGTGGGCTGGAGGTGAGCCCCAGCATTTT CASSLWAGGEPQHF
TRBJ2-4 NA many TRBV7-2 TGTGCCAGCAGCTTAAGCCAGGGCGGAAACATTCAGTACTTC CASSLSQGGNIQYF
TRBJ1-2 NA NA TRBV20-1 TGCAGTGCCCGTCCCGGGCCGCCTATTGCTGGCTACACCTTC CSARPGPPIAGYTF
TRBJ1-6 NA NA TRBV28 TGTGCCAGCAGTTCCAAGGGGAGTAATTCACCCCTCCACTTT CASSSKGSNSPLHF
TRBJ2-5 TRBD1 NA TRBV20-1 TGCAGTGCATACCCCGGGACAGCATCTGAGCCCCAGTACTTC CSAYPGTASEPQYF
TRBJ2-6 NA NA TRBV5-4 TGTGCCACTTACCGGGGGACAGGGGCCAACGTCCTGACTTTC CATYRGTGANVLTF
TRBJ1-5 NA NA TRBV12-3/TRBV12-4 TGTGCCAGCAGTTTACAGCATCAGCCCCAGCATTTT CASSLQHQPQHF
TRBJ2-3 NA NA TRBV7-2 TGTGCCAGCAGCTTATTTAAAGGGGGGGACACTAGCACAGATACGCAGTATTTT CASSLFKGGDTSTDTQYF
TRBJ2-1 NA few TRBV7-8 TGTGCCAGCAGCTTATATCGGCGGGACAATGAGCAGTTCTTC CASSLYRRDNEQFF
TRBJ2-5 NA many TRBV20-1 TGCAGTGCTAGAGATTCTGCTTCGCGCGATTGGGAGACCCAGTACTTC CSARDSASRDWETQYF
TRBJ2-3 NA few TRBV4-1 TGCGCCAGCAGCCAAGAAGAGTCCTTGAGCACAGATACGCAGTATTTT CASSQEESLSTDTQYF
TRBJ1-2 NA NA TRBV6-5 TGTGCCAGCAGTTTGGGGTATGCGGAAACCTTC CASSLGYAETF
TRBJ1-6 NA NA TRBV7-9 TGTGCCAGCAGCCCCCTTGGCCGAGGGTCCAATTCACCCCTCCACTTT CASSPLGRGSNSPLHF
TRBJ2-5 TRBD2 NA TRBV20-1 TGCAGTGCTAGAGATGCCACTAGCGGCCAAGAGACCCAGTACTTC CSARDATSGQETQYF
TRBJ1-5 NA NA TRBV7-9 TGTGCCAGCAGCTTAACCCCAGGGGTTGGACAGCCCCAGCATTTT CASSLTPGVGQPQHF
TRBJ2-7 NA NA TRBV5-1 TGCGCCAGCTTGGGTCCAGGGATGGCCTACGAGCAGTACTTC CASLGPGMAYEQYF
TRBJ1-2 TRBD1 few TRBV12-3/TRBV12-4 TGTGCCAGCAGGACCGGGACAGGGAATAACTATGGCTACACCTTC CASRTGTGNNYGYTF
TRBJ2-1 TRBD2 NA TRBV6-6 TGTGCCAGCAGTACGCGGGGGGGCGATGACAATGAGCAGTTCTTC CASSTRGGDDNEQFF
TRBJ2-7 NA many TRBV6-2/TRBV6-3 TGTGCCAGCAGTTACCCGTCGGGAGCACACTTC CASSYPSGAHF
TRBJ2-3 TRBD2 NA TRBV20-1 TGCAGTGCCCCCCTCGGGGGGTTGAGCACAGATACGCAGTATTTT CSAPLGGLSTDTQYF